A single TCR beta chain is shown here with its context. The CDR3 extends over 16 amino acids. Per germline, CDR1 LNHDA and CDR2 SQIVND (reference sequence). V was trimmed by 3 bases and J by 2 bases, leaving 13 bases between them. Method: immunoSEQ multiplex PCR; TCRdb's copy keeps in-frame clones and lacks some. The table shows around 67,000 clones, with roughly four fifths occurring only once. Autoimmune disease history or systemic immunosuppression was exclusionary. This sample is drawn from a study of OX40 agonist ivuxolimab in advanced cancers. The wider study: Of the patients, three showed partial responses, one with hepatocellular carcinoma and two with cutaneous melanoma.

The chain carries TRBV19 and TRBJ2-2; no clear D. The material was CD4+ or CD8+ T cells sorted from blood, obtained in a trial of the OX40 agonist ivuxolimab. This clonotype was sampled from an adult with an advanced solid tumor such as melanoma, head and neck, liver or kidney cancer. In DNA form, the CDR3 reads TGTGCCAGTAGTATTTTTCACAGAAAAAACACCGGGGAGCTGTTTTTT. As protein: CASSIFHRKNTGELFF. The full variable domain, with the rest looked up from reference TRBV19 and TRBJ2-2, is DGGITQSPKYLFRKEGQNVTLSCEQNLNHDAMYWYRQDPGQGLRLIYYSQIVNDFQKGDIAEGYSVSREKKESFPLTVTSAQKNPTAFYLCASSIFHRKNTGELFFGEGSRLTVL.